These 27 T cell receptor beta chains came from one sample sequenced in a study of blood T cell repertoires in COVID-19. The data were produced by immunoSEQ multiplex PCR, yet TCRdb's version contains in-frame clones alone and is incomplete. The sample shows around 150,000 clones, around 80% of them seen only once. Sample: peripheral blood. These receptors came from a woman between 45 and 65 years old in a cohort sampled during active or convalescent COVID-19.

The DNA of the CDR3 is TGTGCCAGCAGCGTAGATCAGGGTCCCGAGCAGTTCTTC. Protein: CASSVDQGPEQFF. The chain links TRBV9 to TRBJ2-1, with D possibly TRBD1 on 5 matching bases. The CDR3 extends over 13 amino acids. Germline assignment: CDR1 SGDLS and CDR2 YYNGEE. The V gene lost 0 bases and the J gene lost 10 bases, with 11 bases spanning the gap.

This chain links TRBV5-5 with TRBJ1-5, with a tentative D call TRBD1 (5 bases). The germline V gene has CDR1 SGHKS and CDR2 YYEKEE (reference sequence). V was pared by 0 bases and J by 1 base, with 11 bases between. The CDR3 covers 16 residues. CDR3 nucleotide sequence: TGTGCCAGCAGCTTGGCCCCCCAGGGAAGCAATCAGCCCCAGCATTTT. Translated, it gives CASSLAPQGSNQPQHF.

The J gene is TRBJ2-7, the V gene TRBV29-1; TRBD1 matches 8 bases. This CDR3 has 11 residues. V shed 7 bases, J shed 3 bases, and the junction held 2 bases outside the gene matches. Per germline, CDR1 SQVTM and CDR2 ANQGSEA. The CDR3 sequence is CSGGQDYEQYF. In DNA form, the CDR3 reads TGCAGCGGGGGACAGGACTACGAGCAGTACTTC.

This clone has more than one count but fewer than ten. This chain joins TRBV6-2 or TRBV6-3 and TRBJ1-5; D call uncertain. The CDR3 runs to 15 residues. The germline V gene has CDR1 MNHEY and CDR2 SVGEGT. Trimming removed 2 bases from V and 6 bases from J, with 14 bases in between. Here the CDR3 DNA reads TGTGCCAGCAGTTACCGGGGAGTTTTAGGTCAGCCCCAGCATTTT. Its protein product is CASSYRGVLGQPQHF.

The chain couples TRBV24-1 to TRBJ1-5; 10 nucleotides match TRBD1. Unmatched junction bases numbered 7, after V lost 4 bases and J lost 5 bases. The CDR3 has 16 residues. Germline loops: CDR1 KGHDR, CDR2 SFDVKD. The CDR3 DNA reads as TGTGCCACCAGTGACCCCTCGGACAGGGGGGATCAGCCCCAGCATTTT. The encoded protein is CATSDPSDRGDQPQHF.

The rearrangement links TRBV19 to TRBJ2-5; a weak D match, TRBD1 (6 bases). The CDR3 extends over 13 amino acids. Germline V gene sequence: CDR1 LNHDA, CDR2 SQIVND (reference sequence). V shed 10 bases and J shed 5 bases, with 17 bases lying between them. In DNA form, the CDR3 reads TGTGCCACTGCACAGGGAGATGCGGAGACCCAGTACTTC. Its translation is CATAQGDAETQYF.

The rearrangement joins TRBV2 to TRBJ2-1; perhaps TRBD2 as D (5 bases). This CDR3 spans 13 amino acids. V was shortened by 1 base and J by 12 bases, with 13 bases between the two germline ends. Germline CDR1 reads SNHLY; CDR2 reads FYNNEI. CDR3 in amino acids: CASSEETLGGQFF. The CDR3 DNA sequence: TGTGCCAGCAGTGAAGAAACACTAGGAGGGCAGTTCTTC. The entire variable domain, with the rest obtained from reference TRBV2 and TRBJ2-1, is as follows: EPEVTQTPSHQVTQMGQEVILRCVPISNHLYFYWYRQILGQKVEFLVSFYNNEISEKSEIFDDQFSVERPDGSNFTLKIRSTKLEDSAMYFCASSEETLGGQFFGPGTRLTVL.

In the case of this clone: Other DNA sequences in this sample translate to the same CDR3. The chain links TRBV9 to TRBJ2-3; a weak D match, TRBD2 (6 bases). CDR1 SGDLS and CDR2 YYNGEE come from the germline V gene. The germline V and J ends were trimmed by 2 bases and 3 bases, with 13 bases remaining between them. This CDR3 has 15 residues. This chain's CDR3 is CASSVGEVRTDTQYF. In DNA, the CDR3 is TGTGCCAGCAGCGTTGGGGAGGTCAGAACAGATACGCAGTATTTT.

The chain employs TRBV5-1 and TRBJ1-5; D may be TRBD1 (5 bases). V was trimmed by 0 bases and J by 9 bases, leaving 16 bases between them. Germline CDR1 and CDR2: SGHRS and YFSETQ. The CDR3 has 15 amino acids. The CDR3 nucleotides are TGCGCCAGCAGCTTGGATGGGCAGGGCCTCTCGCCCCAGCATTTT. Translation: CASSLDGQGLSPQHF.

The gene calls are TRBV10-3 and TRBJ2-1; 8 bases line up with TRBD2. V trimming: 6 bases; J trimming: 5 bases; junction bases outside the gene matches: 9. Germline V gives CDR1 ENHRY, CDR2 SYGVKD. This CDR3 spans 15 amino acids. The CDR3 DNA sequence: TGTGCCATCAGGAGCAGCGGGGGCCAGAACAATGAGCAGTTCTTC. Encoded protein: CAIRSSGGQNNEQFF.

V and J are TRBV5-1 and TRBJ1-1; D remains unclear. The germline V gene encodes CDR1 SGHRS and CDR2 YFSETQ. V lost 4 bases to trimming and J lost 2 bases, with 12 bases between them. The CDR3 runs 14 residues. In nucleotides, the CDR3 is TGCGCCAGCAGCGTGACAAACTCAAACACTGAAGCTTTCTTT. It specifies CASSVTNSNTEAFF.

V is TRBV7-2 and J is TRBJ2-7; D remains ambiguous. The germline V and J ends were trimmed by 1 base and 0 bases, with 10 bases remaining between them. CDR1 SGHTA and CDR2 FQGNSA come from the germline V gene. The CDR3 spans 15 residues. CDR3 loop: CASSLGGGHSYEQYF. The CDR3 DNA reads TGTGCCAGCAGCTTAGGAGGCGGCCACTCCTACGAGCAGTACTTC.

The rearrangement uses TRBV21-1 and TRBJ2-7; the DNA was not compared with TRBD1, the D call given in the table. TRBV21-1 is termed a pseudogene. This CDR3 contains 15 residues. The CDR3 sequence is CASSKGAGDTYEQYF. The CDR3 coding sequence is TGTGCCAGCAGCAAAGGGGCAGGGGATACCTACGAGCAGTACTTC.

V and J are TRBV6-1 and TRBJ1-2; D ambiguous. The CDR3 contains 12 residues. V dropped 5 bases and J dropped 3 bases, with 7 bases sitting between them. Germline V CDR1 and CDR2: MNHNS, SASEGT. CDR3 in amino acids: CASSSEDYGYTF. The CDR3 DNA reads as TGTGCCAGCAGTTCAGAAGACTATGGCTACACCTTC.

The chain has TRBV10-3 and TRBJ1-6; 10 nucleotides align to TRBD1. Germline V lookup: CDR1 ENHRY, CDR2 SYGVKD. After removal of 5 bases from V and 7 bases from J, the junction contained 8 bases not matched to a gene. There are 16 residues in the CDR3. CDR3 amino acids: CAISRQTGGLNSPLHF. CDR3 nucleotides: TGTGCCATCAGTCGACAGACAGGGGGCTTGAATTCACCCCTCCACTTT.

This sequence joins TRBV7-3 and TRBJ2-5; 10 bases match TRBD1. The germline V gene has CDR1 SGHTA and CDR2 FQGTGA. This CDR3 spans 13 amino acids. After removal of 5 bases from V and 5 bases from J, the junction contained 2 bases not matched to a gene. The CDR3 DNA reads TGTGCCAGCAGCCCGGGACAGGGGGAGACCCAGTACTTC. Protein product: CASSPGQGETQYF.

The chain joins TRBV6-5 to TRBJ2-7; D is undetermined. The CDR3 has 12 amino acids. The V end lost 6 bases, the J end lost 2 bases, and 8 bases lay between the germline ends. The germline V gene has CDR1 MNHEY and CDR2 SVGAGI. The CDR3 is CASSGQAYEQYF. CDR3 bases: TGTGCCAGCAGCGGTCAGGCCTACGAGCAGTACTTC.

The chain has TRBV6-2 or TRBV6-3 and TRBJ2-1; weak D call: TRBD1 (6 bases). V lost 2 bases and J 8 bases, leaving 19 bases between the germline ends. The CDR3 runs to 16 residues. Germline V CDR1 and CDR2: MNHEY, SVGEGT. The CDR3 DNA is TGTGCCAGCAGTTACCTCACAGGGATGCTCTCCGATGAGCAGTTCTTC. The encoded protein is CASSYLTGMLSDEQFF.

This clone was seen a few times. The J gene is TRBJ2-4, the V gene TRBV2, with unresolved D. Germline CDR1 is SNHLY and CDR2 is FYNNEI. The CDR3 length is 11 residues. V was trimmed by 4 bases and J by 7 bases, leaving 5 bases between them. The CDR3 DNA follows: TGTGCCAGCAGTGTGAGGAACATTCAGTACTTC. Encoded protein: CASSVRNIQYF.

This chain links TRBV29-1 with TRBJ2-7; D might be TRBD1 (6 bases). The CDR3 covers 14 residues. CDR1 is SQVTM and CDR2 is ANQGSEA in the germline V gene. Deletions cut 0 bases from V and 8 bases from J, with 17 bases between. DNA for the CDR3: TGCAGCGTTGAAGAAGTGGGGTCCAGGGGTCAGCAGTACTTC. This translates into CSVEEVGSRGQQYF.

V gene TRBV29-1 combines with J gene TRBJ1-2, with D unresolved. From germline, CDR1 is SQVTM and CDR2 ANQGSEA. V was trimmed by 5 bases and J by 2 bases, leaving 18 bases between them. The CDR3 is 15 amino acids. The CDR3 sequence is CSVLNPPTQNYGYTF. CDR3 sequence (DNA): TGCAGCGTTTTGAATCCACCAACACAAAACTATGGCTACACCTTC.

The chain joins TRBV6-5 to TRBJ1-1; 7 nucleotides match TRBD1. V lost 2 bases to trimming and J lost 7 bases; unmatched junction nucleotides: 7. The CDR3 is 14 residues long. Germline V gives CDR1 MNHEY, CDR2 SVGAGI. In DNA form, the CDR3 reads TGTGCCAGCAGTTACGTACAGGGGCACGGTGAAGCTTTCTTT. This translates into CASSYVQGHGEAFF.

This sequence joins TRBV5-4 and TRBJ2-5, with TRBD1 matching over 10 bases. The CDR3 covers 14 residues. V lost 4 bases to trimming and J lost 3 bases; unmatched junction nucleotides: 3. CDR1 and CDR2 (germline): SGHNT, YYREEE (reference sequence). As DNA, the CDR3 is TGTGCCAGCAGCCTCGGGACAGGGGAAGAGACCCAGTACTTC. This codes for CASSLGTGEETQYF.

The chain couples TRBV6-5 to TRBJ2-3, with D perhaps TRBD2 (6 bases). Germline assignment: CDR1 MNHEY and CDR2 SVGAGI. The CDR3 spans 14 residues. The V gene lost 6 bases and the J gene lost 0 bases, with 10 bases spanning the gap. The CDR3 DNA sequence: TGTGCCAGCAGCACGCGGGGTAGCACAGATACGCAGTATTTT. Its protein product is CASSTRGSTDTQYF.

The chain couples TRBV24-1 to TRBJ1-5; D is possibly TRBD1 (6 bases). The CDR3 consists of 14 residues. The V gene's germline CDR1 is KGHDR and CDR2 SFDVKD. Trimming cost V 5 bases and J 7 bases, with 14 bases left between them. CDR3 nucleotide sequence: TGTGCCACCAGTGGGGGGGGCTTAGGACAGCCCCAGCATTTT. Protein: CATSGGGLGQPQHF.

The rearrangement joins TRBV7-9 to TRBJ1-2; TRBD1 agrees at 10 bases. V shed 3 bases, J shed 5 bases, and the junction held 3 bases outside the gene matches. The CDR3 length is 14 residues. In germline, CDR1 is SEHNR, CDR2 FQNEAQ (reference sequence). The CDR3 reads CASSLTGGGYGYTF. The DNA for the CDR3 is TGTGCCAGCAGCTTGACAGGGGGCGGTTATGGCTACACCTTC.

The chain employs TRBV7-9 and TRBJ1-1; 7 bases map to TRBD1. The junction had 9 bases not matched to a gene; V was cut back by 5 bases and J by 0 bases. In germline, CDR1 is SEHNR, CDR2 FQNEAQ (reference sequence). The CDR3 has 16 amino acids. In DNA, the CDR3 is TGTGCCAGCAGCCCGGACAGGAGCGCGATGAACACTGAAGCTTTCTTT. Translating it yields CASSPDRSAMNTEAFF. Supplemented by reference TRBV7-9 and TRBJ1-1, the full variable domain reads DTGVSQNPRHKITKRGQNVTFRCDPISEHNRLYWYRQTLGQGPEFLTYFQNEAQLEKSRLLSDRFSAERPKGSFSTLEIQRTEQGDSAMYLCASSPDRSAMNTEAFFGQGTRLTVV.